Presented here are 16 T cell receptor beta chains from one specimen sequenced in a study of PD-1 blockade in classical Hodgkin lymphoma. Each patient relapsed following autologous stem cell transplantation, and prior brentuximab vedotin exposure differed. The data were produced by immunoSEQ multiplex PCR, yet TCRdb's version contains in-frame clones alone and is incomplete. Of 80,000 to 100,000 clones in the sample, roughly 76% were seen once. The sample here was peripheral blood mononuclear cells (PBMCs), taken before the second cycle of nivolumab. Receptors were obtained from a human donor with classical Hodgkin lymphoma.

This clone was counted between two and nine times. J is TRBJ2-1 and V is TRBV6-6, with 13 bases matching TRBD2. CDR3 length: 16 residues. J lost 7 bases, V lost 2 bases, and 5 bases had no gene match. Germline lookup yields CDR1 MNHNY and CDR2 SVGAGI (reference sequence). CDR3 residues: CASSYPGTSGMNEQFF. The CDR3 DNA is TGTGCCAGCAGTTACCCCGGGACTAGCGGGATGAATGAGCAGTTCTTC.

This clone was recorded a few times. The V and J genes are TRBV5-4 and TRBJ1-1, with D possibly being TRBD1 (5 bases). Germline V gene sequence: CDR1 SGHNT, CDR2 YYREEE (reference sequence). V lost 4 bases, J lost 0 bases, and 13 bases lay in between. The CDR3 spans 15 residues. The DNA for the CDR3 is TGTGCCAGCAGCGGCGAGGGGCTCATGAACACTGAAGCTTTCTTT. Its translation is CASSGEGLMNTEAFF.

The V call is TRBV27, the J call TRBJ2-7; 9 bases fit TRBD2. The CDR3 is 14 amino acids. The V gene's germline CDR1 is MNHEY and CDR2 SMNVEV (reference sequence). Germline trimming cut 9 bases from V and 3 bases from J; bases unmatched to any gene: 9. CDR3 in amino acids: CASSSSGVFYEQYF. The CDR3 bases are TGTGCCAGTTCCTCTAGCGGGGTGTTCTACGAGCAGTACTTC.

The chain links TRBV2 to TRBJ2-2; D uncertain. Germline V CDR1 and CDR2: SNHLY, FYNNEI. Trimming took 5 bases from V and 9 from J, leaving 10 bases between them. The CDR3 is 12 residues long. In DNA, the CDR3 is TGTGCCAGCAGTACGGGCCAGTGGGAGCTGTTTTTT. This sequence encodes CASSTGQWELFF.

J is TRBJ2-1 and V is TRBV2; no clear D gene. Trimming left V 3 bases short and J 8 bases short, with 8 bases between. This CDR3 has 12 amino acids. CDR1 and CDR2 (germline): SNHLY, FYNNEI. CDR3 loop: CASSDQSDEQFF. The CDR3 DNA is TGTGCCAGCAGTGATCAGTCTGATGAGCAGTTCTTC.

The chain couples TRBV19 to TRBJ2-1; 8 bases fit TRBD2. CDR1 is LNHDA and CDR2 is SQIVND in the germline V gene (reference sequence). J lost 4 bases, V lost 4 bases, and 21 bases had no gene match. The CDR3 is made up of 20 amino acids. CDR3 in amino acids: CASSTLWDREGQAGYNEQFF. The CDR3 DNA reads as TGTGCCAGTAGTACGCTATGGGATCGGGAGGGCCAGGCAGGATACAATGAGCAGTTCTTC. Supplemented by reference TRBV19 and TRBJ2-1, the full variable domain reads DGGITQSPKYLFRKEGQNVTLSCEQNLNHDAMYWYRQDPGQGLRLIYYSQIVNDFQKGDIAEGYSVSREKKESFPLTVTSAQKNPTAFYLCASSTLWDREGQAGYNEQFFGPGTRLTVL.

The gene calls are TRBV18 and TRBJ2-3; D is possibly TRBD2 (6 bases). This CDR3 spans 13 amino acids. Germline values: CDR1 KGHSH, CDR2 LQKENI. V was shortened by 3 bases and J by 10 bases, with 14 bases between the two germline ends. This chain's CDR3 is CASSPQTSPPQYF. The CDR3 region has the DNA TGTGCCAGCTCACCTCAGACTAGTCCTCCGCAGTATTTT.

In this sample, this clone turned up many times. The J gene is TRBJ1-1, the V gene TRBV29-1, with D perhaps TRBD1 (6 bases). Trimming left V 5 bases short and J 4 bases short, with 20 bases between. The length of the CDR3 is 15 residues. Germline CDR1 is SQVTM and CDR2 is ANQGSEA. The CDR3 DNA follows: TGCAGCGTTTCCCCGTCCGGGGGGGCCGGCACTGAAGCTTTCTTT. It is translated as CSVSPSGGAGTEAFF.

This sequence joins TRBV11-2 and TRBJ1-2, with 9 bases aligning to TRBD1. V was pared by 3 bases and J by 6 bases, with 11 bases of the junction left unmatched. The CDR3 is made up of 16 amino acids. The germline V gene has CDR1 SGHAT and CDR2 FQNNGV. The CDR3 DNA reads TGTGCCAGCAGCTTCAGGACAGGGGAGAGATCGCATGGCTACACCTTC. It encodes CASSFRTGERSHGYTF.

V is TRBV7-9 and J is TRBJ2-6; D not resolved. The germline V gene encodes CDR1 SEHNR and CDR2 FQNEAQ (reference sequence). The CDR3 contains 15 residues. V was clipped by 3 bases and J by 0 bases, with 6 bases between them. The CDR3 here is CASSFGSSGANVLTF. CDR3 bases: TGTGCCAGCAGCTTCGGTAGCTCTGGGGCCAACGTCCTGACTTTC.

The count of this clone is one. The chain employs TRBV7-5 and TRBJ2-2; TRBD1 was called by the table and not checked on the DNA. TRBV7-5 is a listed pseudogene. This CDR3 region has 18 residues. CDR3 protein: CVRSQANGQGGNTGELFF. In DNA form, the CDR3 reads TGTGTCAGAAGCCAAGCGAACGGACAGGGAGGGAATACCGGGGAGCTGTTTTTT.

The V gene is TRBV19, the J gene TRBJ1-6; unclear D gene. V was shortened by 1 base and J by 9 bases, with 4 bases between the two germline ends. Germline assignment: CDR1 LNHDA and CDR2 SQIVND (reference sequence). The CDR3 has 12 residues. CDR3 sequence reads: CASSIAASPLHF. In DNA, the CDR3 is TGTGCCAGTAGTATAGCGGCTTCACCCCTCCACTTT. Full variable domain (rest looked up from reference TRBV19 and TRBJ1-6): DGGITQSPKYLFRKEGQNVTLSCEQNLNHDAMYWYRQDPGQGLRLIYYSQIVNDFQKGDIAEGYSVSREKKESFPLTVTSAQKNPTAFYLCASSIAASPLHFGNGTRLTVT.

This chain connects TRBV5-6 to TRBJ2-5; 7 nucleotides match TRBD2. Germline loops: CDR1 SGHDT, CDR2 YYEEEE. The CDR3 is 14 residues long. Germline trimming cut 1 base from V and 5 bases from J; bases unmatched to any gene: 5. DNA of the CDR3: TGTGCCAGCAGCTTGCCCAGCGGGACTGAGACCCAGTACTTC. Translation: CASSLPSGTETQYF.

This chain connects TRBV11-1 to TRBJ2-5, with D perhaps given as TRBD1 or TRBD2 (5 bases each). Germline assignment: CDR1 SGHAT and CDR2 FQDESV (reference sequence). There are 18 residues in the CDR3. The V end was cut by 1 base, the J end by 1 base, with 19 bases between. The CDR3 bases are TGTGCCAGCAGCTTAGTGAGATCCGGGACCCCCCTCCAAGAGACCCAGTACTTC. Residues: CASSLVRSGTPLQETQYF.

The J gene is TRBJ2-1, the V gene TRBV7-8; D is unclear. The CDR3 covers 13 residues. V was pared by 4 bases and J by 5 bases, with 9 bases between. Germline CDR1 and CDR2: SGHVS and FQNEAQ. The CDR3: CASSSATHNEQFF. The CDR3 DNA sequence: TGTGCCAGCAGCTCAGCTACCCACAATGAGCAGTTCTTC.

V is TRBV9 and J is TRBJ2-1, with no clear D. Trimming removed 0 bases from V and 6 bases from J, with 13 bases in between. The length of the CDR3 is 15 residues. CDR1 and CDR2 (germline): SGDLS, YYNGEE. The CDR3 bases are TGTGCCAGCAGCGTAGATGGGTTCAGTTTCAATGAGCAGTTCTTC. It is translated as CASSVDGFSFNEQFF.